This T cell receptor beta chain came from a study of T cell responses to AZD1222 COVID-19 vaccine. Using immunoSEQ multiplex PCR, the repertoire was profiled, and TCRdb retains in-frame clones only, with some absent. The profile shows 95,000 to 130,000 clones, approximately 93% of them singletons. The CDR3 length is 15 residues. The trim removed 8 bases at V and 0 bases at J, leaving 7 bases unmatched. Germline V CDR1 and CDR2: MDHEN, SYDVKM. This TCR came from an adult in good health. The sequencing here drew on peripheral blood, taken on day 0 of AZD1222 vaccination. The chain combines TRBV28 with TRBJ2-1; 7 bases are shared with TRBD2. CDR3 DNA sequence: TGTGCCAGCTTCCCCTGGACTAGCTCCTACAATGAGCAGTTCTTC. It yields the protein CASFPWTSSYNEQFF.